Listed here is a single T cell receptor (beta chain). No antigen is known for it. This table comes from immunoSEQ multiplex PCR, and its TCRdb copy is limited to in-frame clones, with some not included. The sample shows under 50,000 clones, around 80% of them seen only once. The data stem from a study of T cell responses to AZD1222 COVID-19 vaccine. From germline, CDR1 is SNHLY and CDR2 FYNNEI. The ends were cut back, 4 bases at V and 2 bases at J, with 12 bases in the middle. This CDR3 region has 15 residues. The study, taken as a whole, reports: Regions 160-218 and 743-854 dominated among vaccine-associated CD4 TCRs spanning spike. Only after the peak T cell response were repertoires sampled.

The V call is TRBV2, the J call TRBJ1-5; TRBD1 might be the D (6 bases). This sample comprised peripheral blood, obtained 28 days after the second dose of the MenACWY control vaccine. The clonotype was recovered from an adult who received the MenACWY meningococcal vaccine as a control. The CDR3, as DNA: TGTGCCAGCAGTGTAGGACAGAATGGCAATCAGCCCCAGCATTTT. Translation gives CASSVGQNGNQPQHF.